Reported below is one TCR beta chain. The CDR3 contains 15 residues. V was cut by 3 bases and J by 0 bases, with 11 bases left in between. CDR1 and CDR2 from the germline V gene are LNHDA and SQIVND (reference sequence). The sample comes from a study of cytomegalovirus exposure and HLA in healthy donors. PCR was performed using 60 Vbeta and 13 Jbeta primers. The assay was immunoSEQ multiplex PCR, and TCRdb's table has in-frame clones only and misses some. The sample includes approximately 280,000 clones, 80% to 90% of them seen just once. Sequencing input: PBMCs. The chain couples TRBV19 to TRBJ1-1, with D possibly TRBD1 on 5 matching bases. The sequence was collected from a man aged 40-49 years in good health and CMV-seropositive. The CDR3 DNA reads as TGTGCCAGTAGTATGCGGACAACTTTGAACACTGAAGCTTTCTTT. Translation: CASSMRTTLNTEAFF. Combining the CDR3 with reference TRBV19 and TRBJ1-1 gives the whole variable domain DGGITQSPKYLFRKEGQNVTLSCEQNLNHDAMYWYRQDPGQGLRLIYYSQIVNDFQKGDIAEGYSVSREKKESFPLTVTSAQKNPTAFYLCASSMRTTLNTEAFFGQGTRLTVV.